The sequence of this T cell receptor beta chain was determined in a study of neoadjuvant anti-PD-1 for oral cavity cancer (dated by TCRdb to the early 2020s). Background for the entire study: Patients mostly received three to four biweekly doses of nivolumab at 3 mg/kg before curative-intent surgical resection. Patients without progression received a fourth nivolumab dose around day 43 and underwent definitive surgical resection on days 50-56. Patients with complete response, partial response or stable disease by RECIST 1.1 were defined as responders, whereas patients with progression were defined as non-responders. There were roughly 11 patients in the parent correlative cohort, and the response rate was 33%.

From its cysteine to its phenylalanine, the CDR3 spans 16 amino acids. Left in the record is the CDR3 DNA by itself, 48 bases read in frame from the first base. Trimming leaves V shorter by 0 bases and J shorter by 4 bases, with the junction holding 8 bases beyond the gene matches. Via the germline V gene, CDR1 is MGHRA and CDR2 YSYEKL. For deep sequencing of PBMC libraries, mostly 400 to 550 ng of input genomic DNA was used, and six replicates were run per sample. The immunoSEQ hsTCRbeta kit was used to prepare TCRbeta libraries, following the manufacturer's instructions. Sequencing of the completed libraries took place using an Illumina NovaSeq 6000 S4 flow cell after they had been pooled to 2.5 to 3.5 nM. Concerning the study's data processing: Raw data preprocessing and quality control were performed with the immunoSEQ Analyzer. The analysis was limited to productive rearrangements, and each clonotype was defined by a unique CDR3 amino acid sequence. Repertoire clonality was estimated as the Gini-Simpson index, computed with the R package tcR. Gini indices were compared with Student's t test, and associations with tumor size change were assessed by Pearson correlation. Not all clones reach the TCRdb copy of this immuneACCESS table, which keeps in-frame sequences only. Checked studies attribute under half of the gap to unresolved V genes and leave the rest unexplained. That table is the source of V, J and clone size, and D and trimming were worked out from the DNA. This sample has tens of thousands of clones in its table, and approximately 80% of those were observed once. 4.5% to 5% of the sample rests with the top ten.

The full study reports these points: A higher pretreatment blood Treg/Th17 ratio correlated with both higher pretreatment blood TCRbeta clonality and lower post-treatment tumor TCRbeta clonality. TCR analyses included only three patients per response group, and the authors called for larger cohorts for validation. Within PBMCs, T cell clonality (Gini index) was significantly higher in non-responders than responders after neoadjuvant nivolumab.

This clone was counted once. This clone's antigen is unknown. Base qualities are not at hand, and no much larger clone is one base apart. The time point label for this specimen denotes: after neoadjuvant nivolumab, at surgical resection. The patients had newly diagnosed stage II-IVA oral cavity squamous cell carcinoma and had not received any prior systemic or radiation treatment. The cohort was composed of patients with HPV-negative, locally advanced oral cavity squamous cell carcinoma. Peripheral blood mononuclear cells were analyzed directly and were not maintained or expanded in culture. The samples were drawn from a longitudinal correlative study tied to a single-arm phase II trial testing neoadjuvant nivolumab in oral cavity squamous cell carcinoma. Subject-matched pre- and post-treatment PBMCs and tumors from three responders and three non-responders underwent genomic DNA-based TCRbeta sequencing. Peripheral blood mononuclear cells were collected before nivolumab treatment and were collected again after treatment, at the time of surgery. The Maxwell RSC DNA from Cells kit was used to extract genomic DNA from PBMCs.

The V and J genes are TRBV4-1 and TRBJ2-7, with 8 junctional bases fitting TRBD2. The sample consisted of PBMCs, taken after nivolumab (anti-PD-1) treatment. The origin of this receptor is a person between 40 and 80 years old with oral cavity squamous cell carcinoma. The CDR3 protein: CASSQDPSSGDYEQYF. The sequenced DNA: TGCGCCAGCAGCCAAGATCCTAGTAGCGGGGATTACGAGCAGTACTTC.